The 16 T cell receptor beta chains given below trace back to one sample, sequenced in a study of blood T cell repertoires in COVID-19 (TCRdb year 2020). The library came from the immunoSEQ multiplex PCR assay. Imported from immuneACCESS, the table was reduced by TCRdb to in-frame sequences with V and J called. These copies leave out some clones; in studies compared against another copy, an unresolved V gene accounts for under half, and the cause of the remainder is not known. Within this sample are roughly 30,000 clones, with approximately 88% of them counted one time only. 7% to 9% of the sample lies in the top ten. Sample: peripheral blood. These receptors were taken from a man aged 55 to 70 with COVID-19, enrolled during active disease.

Notes on this clone: Other DNA sequences from this sample encode an identical CDR3 as well. This sequence joins TRBV6-5 and TRBJ1-1; maybe TRBD1 (5 bases). Germline V gene lookup returns CDR1 MNHEY and CDR2 SVGAGI. With 0 bases removed from V and 1 base from J, the gap between germline ends came to 9 bases. This CDR3 region has 15 residues. The CDR3 protein is CASSYSRGPNTEAFF. In DNA form, the CDR3 reads TGTGCCAGCAGTTACTCAAGGGGTCCGAACACTGAAGCTTTCTTT.

The chain combines TRBV13 with TRBJ1-4; TRBD1 matches 7 bases. CDR1 is PRHDT and CDR2 is FYEKMQ in the germline V gene (reference sequence). After removal of 7 bases from V and 5 bases from J, the junction contained 4 bases not matched to a gene. CDR3 size: 13 residues. CDR3 bases: TGTGCCAGCAACATACAGGGGAATGAAAAACTGTTTTTT. Translation gives CASNIQGNEKLFF.

The chain has TRBV6-5 and TRBJ2-1; 7 bases fit TRBD1. V was pared by 0 bases and J by 7 bases, with 6 bases of the junction left unmatched. The CDR3 contains 15 residues. CDR1 and CDR2 (germline): MNHEY, SVGAGI. The CDR3 bases are TGTGCCAGCAGTTACTCTCCGACAGGGTTGAATGAGCAGTTCTTC. Amino acid sequence: CASSYSPTGLNEQFF.

The V gene is TRBV7-9, the J gene TRBJ2-1, with 7 positions matching TRBD2. V dropped 8 bases and J dropped 8; count of bases not matched to a gene: 9. The CDR3 runs to 13 residues. Germline V CDR1 and CDR2: SEHNR, FQNEAQ (reference sequence). CDR3 DNA: TGTGCCAGCCGATCGGGGGGAGTGGATGAGCAGTTCTTC. It yields the protein CASRSGGVDEQFF.

The chain employs TRBV3-1 (or the pseudogene TRBV3-2) and TRBJ1-3; weak D call: TRBD1 (5 bases). Trimming removed 4 bases from V and 0 bases from J, with 10 bases in between. The CDR3 sequence is 15 residues long. The germline CDR1 and CDR2 sequences are LGHDT and YNNKEL (reference sequence). The DNA of the CDR3 is TGTGCCAGCAGCCGCCAGGGATTCTCTGGAAACACCATATATTTT. Translated: CASSRQGFSGNTIYF.

This chain connects TRBV2 to TRBJ1-5; D gene ambiguous. The CDR3 is made up of 16 amino acids. Germline CDR1 SNHLY, CDR2 FYNNEI. Trimming stripped 7 bases from V and 3 bases from J, with 19 bases between. Here the CDR3 DNA reads TGTGCCAGCATTAATGCAGGCAGGAAGAACAATCAGCCCCAGCATTTT. This sequence encodes CASINAGRKNNQPQHF.

The chain uses TRBV4-2 and TRBJ1-5; unclear D gene. The V gene's germline CDR1 is LGHNA and CDR2 YNFKEQ. This CDR3 spans 14 amino acids. Trimming left V 4 bases short and J 8 bases short, with 15 bases between. In nucleotides, the CDR3 is TGTGCCAGCAGCCTAGACCCAACAGTAGAGCCCCAGCATTTT. Translated: CASSLDPTVEPQHF.

This clone was found once. The chain has TRBV2 and TRBJ2-5; D is possibly TRBD1 (6 bases). The CDR3 runs to 14 residues. Trimming removed 7 bases from V and 2 bases from J, with 14 bases in between. Germline V lookup: CDR1 SNHLY, CDR2 FYNNEI. The CDR3 region has the DNA TGTGCCAGCAACCCACTCAGGGGACAAGAGACCCAGTACTTC. This encodes CASNPLRGQETQYF.

J is TRBJ1-1 and V is TRBV28; D gene unclear. V was cut by 6 bases and J by 2 bases, with 16 bases left in between. Germline V gene lookup returns CDR1 MDHEN and CDR2 SYDVKM. The length of the CDR3 is 15 residues. In DNA form, the CDR3 reads TGTGCCAGCAGAAGTCTTCAATCAGGTAACACTGAAGCTTTCTTT. Protein sequence: CASRSLQSGNTEAFF.

The V gene is TRBV25-1, the J gene TRBJ1-6; 9 nucleotides align to TRBD1. The CDR3 has 13 amino acids. After removal of 8 bases from V and 9 bases from J, the junction contained 5 bases not matched to a gene. CDR1 and CDR2 (germline): MGHDK, SYGVNS. The CDR3 DNA reads as TGTGCCAGCGAGGGACAGGGTCTTTCACCCCTCCACTTT. Amino acids: CASEGQGLSPLHF.

This clone was counted only a few times. The chain employs TRBV6-5 and TRBJ1-5; TRBD1 matches at 7 bases. This CDR3 contains 15 residues. V dropped 6 bases and J dropped 0; count of bases not matched to a gene: 5. CDR1 is MNHEY, CDR2 SVGAGI, per germline. Here the CDR3 reads CASRIDRVSNQPQHF. DNA of the CDR3: TGTGCCAGCAGAATAGACAGGGTTAGCAATCAGCCCCAGCATTTT.

V is TRBV6-5 and J is TRBJ1-2; D might be TRBD1 (5 bases). The CDR3 spans 14 residues. Germline V gives CDR1 MNHEY, CDR2 SVGAGI. V dropped 4 bases and J dropped 5 bases, with 14 bases sitting between them. As DNA, the CDR3 is TGTGCCAGCAGTTCTTATGGACAAGCGTATGGCTACACCTTC. Encoded protein: CASSSYGQAYGYTF.

The gene calls are TRBV2 and TRBJ1-5; D perhaps matches TRBD1 (6 bases). Germline CDR1 is SNHLY and CDR2 is FYNNEI. This CDR3 has 12 amino acids. V dropped 7 bases and J dropped 5 bases, with 9 bases sitting between them. CDR3 protein: CASKRQDQPQHF. CDR3 nucleotides: TGTGCCAGCAAGAGACAGGATCAGCCCCAGCATTTT.

V is TRBV7-9 and J is TRBJ2-5; TRBD2 matches 10 bases. The CDR3 loop spans 15 amino acids. V lost 3 bases, J lost 5 bases, and 6 bases stayed unmatched. Germline CDR1 and CDR2: SEHNR and FQNEAQ (reference sequence). Written as DNA, the CDR3 is TGTGCCAGCAGCTTGGAGCGGGAGGGCCGCGAGACCCAGTACTTC. Protein sequence: CASSLEREGRETQYF.

The genes are TRBV24-1 and TRBJ1-1; 8 bases map to TRBD1. Germline V gives CDR1 KGHDR, CDR2 SFDVKD. The CDR3 length is 13 residues. The ends lost 8 bases at V and 4 bases at J; junction bases unmatched: 5. The CDR3 DNA reads TGTGCCACCACAGGGGGCTCGGGCACTGAAGCTTTCTTT. Its translation is CATTGGSGTEAFF.

J is TRBJ2-7 and V is TRBV27, with 10 bases aligning to TRBD2. The CDR3 covers 15 residues. Losses at the gene ends were 8 bases for V and 4 bases for J; bases not matched to a gene: 11. Germline CDR1 MNHEY, CDR2 SMNVEV (reference sequence). The CDR3 nucleotides are TGTGCCAGCCGCCCCAACCTAGCGGGAGTATACGAGCAGTACTTC. This sequence encodes CASRPNLAGVYEQYF.